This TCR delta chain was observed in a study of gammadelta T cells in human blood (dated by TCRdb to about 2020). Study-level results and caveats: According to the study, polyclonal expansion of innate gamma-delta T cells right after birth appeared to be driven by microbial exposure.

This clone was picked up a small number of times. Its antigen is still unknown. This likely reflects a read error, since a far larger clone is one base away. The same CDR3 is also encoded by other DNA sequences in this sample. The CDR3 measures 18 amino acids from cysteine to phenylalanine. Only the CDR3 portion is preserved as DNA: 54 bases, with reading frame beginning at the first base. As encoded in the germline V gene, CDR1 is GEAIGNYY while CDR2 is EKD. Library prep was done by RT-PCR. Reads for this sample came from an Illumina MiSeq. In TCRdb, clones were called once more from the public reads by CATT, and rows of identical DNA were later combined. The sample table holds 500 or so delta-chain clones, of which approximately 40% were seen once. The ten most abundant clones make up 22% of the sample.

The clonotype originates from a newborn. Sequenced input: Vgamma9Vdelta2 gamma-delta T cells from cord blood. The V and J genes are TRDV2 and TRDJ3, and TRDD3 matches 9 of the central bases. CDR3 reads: CACDTGGYSSWDTRQMFF. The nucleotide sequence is TGTGCCTGTGACACCGGGGGATACAGCTCCTGGGATACCCGACAGATGTTTTTC.